A single sample gave rise to the 30 T cell receptor beta chains below, sequenced in a study of blood T cell repertoires in COVID-19. Clones were sequenced by immunoSEQ multiplex PCR, and TCRdb holds only the in-frame ones, with some missing. The table records approximately 130,000 clones, almost 70% of them present only once. Sequenced sample: peripheral blood. The receptor set was obtained from a woman in her 70s with acute or convalescent COVID-19.

J is TRBJ2-1 and V is TRBV5-6; TRBD1 matches 8 bases. This CDR3 spans 14 amino acids. J was trimmed by 9 bases and V by 2 bases; bases with no gene match: 7. Germline values: CDR1 SGHDT, CDR2 YYEEEE. The DNA of the CDR3 is TGTGCCAGCAGCTTAGGACAGGGAAATAGTGAGCAGTTCTTC. Translating gives CASSLGQGNSEQFF.

This clone has just a few counts. The V call is TRBV10-3, the J call TRBJ1-2; the D is unclear. Trimming removed 8 bases at V and 2 bases at J, with 9 bases between. Looked up from germline, CDR1 is ENHRY and CDR2 is SYGVKD. The CDR3 loop spans 12 amino acids. The CDR3 DNA reads as TGTGCCATCTCTAAGGAGAACTATGGCTACACCTTC. It specifies CAISKENYGYTF.

This clone was counted a single time. The V call is TRBV5-1, the J call TRBJ2-1, with D possibly TRBD2 on 6 matching bases. Trimming stripped 1 base from V and 7 bases from J, with 15 bases between. Germline values: CDR1 SGHRS, CDR2 YFSETQ. This CDR3 spans 15 amino acids. The DNA for the CDR3 is TGCGCCAGCAGCTTGACGGGAGAAAGGGTAAATGAGCAGTTCTTC. Its translation: CASSLTGERVNEQFF.

The V call is TRBV2, the J call TRBJ1-2, with D maybe TRBD1 (5 bases). Trimming removed 6 bases at V and 2 bases at J, with 10 bases between. The V gene's germline CDR1 is SNHLY and CDR2 FYNNEI. The CDR3 is made up of 13 amino acids. The CDR3 DNA follows: TGTGCCAGCAGCGGGGGATTCAACTATGGCTACACCTTC. Encoded protein: CASSGGFNYGYTF. Based on the CDR3 plus reference TRBV2 and TRBJ1-2, the full variable domain is EPEVTQTPSHQVTQMGQEVILRCVPISNHLYFYWYRQILGQKVEFLVSFYNNEISEKSEIFDDQFSVERPDGSNFTLKIRSTKLEDSAMYFCASSGGFNYGYTFGSGTRLTVV.

The chain links TRBV28 to TRBJ2-7; 7 positions match TRBD1. The V gene end was trimmed by 6 bases and the J gene end by 1 base; junction bases not matched to a gene: 6. Per germline, CDR1 MDHEN and CDR2 SYDVKM. This CDR3 is built from 14 residues. CDR3 protein: CASSPGQQSYEQYF. In DNA form, the CDR3 reads TGTGCCAGCAGCCCGGGACAGCAATCCTACGAGCAGTACTTC.

V gene TRBV15 combines with J gene TRBJ1-3, with a possible D match to TRBD1 (6 bases). CDR1 is LNHNV and CDR2 is YYDKDF in the germline V gene (reference sequence). The CDR3 is 16 residues long. V lost 5 bases and J 0 bases, leaving 14 bases between the germline ends. The CDR3 region is CATSPRGGSSGNTIYF. For the CDR3, the DNA is TGTGCCACCAGCCCGAGGGGGGGAAGCTCTGGAAACACCATATATTTT.

The chain carries TRBV28 and TRBJ1-3, with TRBD1 matching 7 bases. Unmatched junction bases numbered 10, after V lost 7 bases and J lost 4 bases. The CDR3 contains 15 residues. Germline-derived CDR1 and CDR2 are MDHEN and SYDVKM. CDR3 residues: CASIPRGLSGNTIYF. As DNA, the CDR3 is TGTGCCAGCATCCCTAGGGGGCTCTCAGGAAACACCATATATTTT.

This clone was seen only a few times. This chain uses TRBV7-6 with TRBJ2-5; 7 bases align to TRBD1. The V and J ends lost 3 bases and 5 bases, in that order; junction bases with no gene match: 9. This CDR3 comprises 15 residues. The germline V gene encodes CDR1 SGHVS and CDR2 FNYEAQ. This CDR3 is CASSFGQVGRETQYF. CDR3 nucleotides: TGTGCCAGCAGCTTTGGACAGGTTGGGCGGGAGACCCAGTACTTC.

CDR3 amino acids: CASSTQGATGELFF. CDR3 DNA sequence: TGTGCCAGTAGTACTCAGGGGGCGACCGGGGAGCTGTTTTTT. The V gene is TRBV19, the J gene TRBJ2-2; 8 positions agree with TRBD1. Trimming at V came to 4 bases and at J to 5 bases, leaving 3 bases not matched to a gene. Germline V gene data show CDR1 as LNHDA and CDR2 as SQIVND (reference sequence). This CDR3 has 14 residues.

This sequence joins TRBV6-5 and TRBJ2-2, with D possibly being TRBD1 (5 bases). Looked up from germline, CDR1 is MNHEY and CDR2 is SVGAGI. The CDR3 runs 13 residues. The ends were cut back, 7 bases at V and 4 bases at J, with 10 bases in the middle. The CDR3 is CASIKTGTGELFF. Here the CDR3 DNA reads TGTGCCAGCATTAAAACAGGCACCGGGGAGCTGTTTTTT.

The chain employs TRBV7-8 and TRBJ1-2; D might be TRBD1 (6 bases). V was pared by 1 base and J by 0 bases, with 12 bases between. Per the germline V gene, CDR1 is SGHVS and CDR2 is FQNEAQ. The length of the CDR3 is 16 residues. The CDR3: CASSLGPGQTNYGYTF. In DNA, the CDR3 is TGTGCCAGCAGCTTAGGGCCTGGACAGACTAACTATGGCTACACCTTC.

The table lists this clone with a count of one. The chain carries TRBV7-3 and TRBJ2-7, with D possibly being TRBD1 (5 bases). Germline V gene lookup returns CDR1 SGHTA and CDR2 FQGTGA. There are 12 residues in the CDR3. V was cut by 5 bases and J by 5 bases, with 10 bases left in between. The CDR3 spells CASSLDNNEQYF. The CDR3, as DNA: TGTGCCAGCAGCCTGGACAATAACGAGCAGTACTTC.

The chain employs TRBV21-1 and TRBJ1-1; the table's D call, TRBD1, was not checked against the DNA. TRBV21-1 is described as a pseudogene. The CDR3 is 15 residues long. The CDR3 DNA sequence: TGTGCCAGCAGCAAGTTGGACAGGGGCAACACTGAAGCTTTCTTT. This translates into CASSKLDRGNTEAFF.

The rearrangement joins TRBV6-6 to TRBJ2-2; 8 bases are a match to TRBD1. Germline V gives CDR1 MNHNY, CDR2 SVGAGI (reference sequence). This CDR3 is 14 amino acids long. The V segment lost 7 bases and the J segment 1 base; nucleotides outside the gene matches: 2. CDR3 sequence: CASTDRGNTGELFF. For the CDR3, the DNA is TGTGCCAGCACCGACAGGGGGAACACCGGGGAGCTGTTTTTT.

This clone appeared once. V and J are TRBV5-5 and TRBJ2-2; maybe TRBD2 (5 bases). CDR1 and CDR2 from the germline V gene are SGHKS and YYEKEE (reference sequence). The CDR3 spans 15 residues. Trimming removed 4 bases at V and 6 bases at J, with 16 bases between. DNA for the CDR3: TGTGCCAGCAGCCCCCCCGGGATGGGCGCCGGGGAGCTGTTTTTT. Encoded protein: CASSPPGMGAGELFF.

This chain uses TRBV3-1 (or the pseudogene TRBV3-2) with TRBJ2-1, with TRBD2 as a possible D gene (6 bases). Germline CDR1 reads LGHDT; CDR2 reads YNNKEL (reference sequence). Trimming left V 0 bases short and J 4 bases short, with 13 bases between. The CDR3 covers 16 residues. The CDR3 DNA sequence: TGTGCCAGCAGCCAAGAAGAAAGGGAGGCTTACAATGAGCAGTTCTTC. Translating gives CASSQEEREAYNEQFF.

This clone was seen just once. CDR3 region: CASSVSTGGNEKLFF. Written as DNA, the CDR3 is TGTGCCAGCAGCGTATCGACAGGGGGCAATGAAAAACTGTTTTTT. The chain is built from TRBV7-8 and TRBJ1-4; 10 bases align to TRBD1. V lost 5 bases to trimming and J lost 5 bases; unmatched junction nucleotides: 5. CDR3 length: 15 amino acids. Germline V lookup: CDR1 SGHVS, CDR2 FQNEAQ.

This clone was observed a few times. This sequence joins TRBV14 and TRBJ1-6; possibly TRBD1 for D (5 bases). There are 16 residues in the CDR3. V gave up 0 bases and J gave up 9 bases, with 15 bases separating them. Per the germline V gene, CDR1 is SGHDN and CDR2 is FVKESK. The CDR3 is CASSQDLAGMGSPLHF. The CDR3 bases are TGTGCCAGCAGCCAAGATCTTGCAGGGATGGGTTCACCCCTCCACTTT.

The V call is TRBV7-8, the J call TRBJ1-2, with 7 bases that match TRBD1. The germline CDR1 and CDR2 sequences are SGHVS and FQNEAQ. The J segment lost 4 bases and the V segment lost 0 bases, leaving 5 bases of the junction unmatched. This CDR3 comprises 15 residues. The CDR3 is CASSLASTGSYGYTF. CDR3 nucleotides: TGTGCCAGCAGCTTAGCTTCGACAGGGAGCTATGGCTACACCTTC.

V and J are TRBV6-2 or TRBV6-3 and TRBJ2-7, with 7 bases aligning to TRBD1. Germline CDR1 and CDR2: MNHEY and SVGEGT. After removal of 0 bases from V and 3 bases from J, the junction contained 11 bases not matched to a gene. The CDR3 length is 17 residues. This chain's CDR3 is CASSYSPYRGLFYEQYF. The CDR3 DNA is TGTGCCAGCAGTTACTCACCCTACAGGGGTTTGTTCTACGAGCAGTACTTC.

This clone was counted a few times. CDR3 protein: CAISDGGRSNYEQYF. CDR3 DNA: TGTGCCATCAGTGATGGCGGGAGGTCTAACTACGAGCAGTACTTC. The chain uses TRBV10-3 and TRBJ2-7, with 8 positions matching TRBD2. Germline V gene lookup returns CDR1 ENHRY and CDR2 SYGVKD. With 3 bases clipped from V and 3 bases from J, the junction kept 7 bases outside the gene matches. CDR3 size: 15 residues.

The chain joins TRBV10-3 to TRBJ1-1; D is perhaps TRBD1 (5 bases). Germline V gene data show CDR1 as ENHRY and CDR2 as SYGVKD. Deletions cut 3 bases from V and 0 bases from J, with 11 bases between. This CDR3 has 15 residues. CDR3 coding DNA: TGTGCCATCAGTGATCGCAGGGTTCTGAACACTGAAGCTTTCTTT. Its protein is CAISDRRVLNTEAFF.

V and J are TRBV2 and TRBJ2-1; TRBD2 agrees at 10 bases. CDR3 length equals 14 residues. With 6 bases clipped from V and 5 bases from J, the junction kept 4 bases outside the gene matches. CDR1 SNHLY and CDR2 FYNNEI come from the germline V gene. The CDR3 DNA reads TGTGCCAGCAGCGGGACTAGCGCCAACAATGAGCAGTTCTTC. Amino acid sequence: CASSGTSANNEQFF.

The V gene is TRBV6-1, the J gene TRBJ2-1, with 9 nucleotides matching TRBD2. V dropped 11 bases and J dropped 0; count of bases not matched to a gene: 8. Germline CDR1 is MNHNS and CDR2 is SASEGT. This CDR3 is built from 15 residues. The CDR3 loop reads CASGAGGLSYNEQFF. In DNA, the CDR3 is TGTGCCTCGGGCGCGGGAGGGCTCTCCTACAATGAGCAGTTCTTC.

The CDR3 sequence: CASTLTLTSGRAKNIQYF. The CDR3 DNA is TGTGCCAGCACCCTTACCTTGACTAGCGGGAGGGCCAAAAACATTCAGTACTTC. V and J are TRBV11-2 and TRBJ2-4, with 13 bases lining up with TRBD2. The CDR3 is 18 residues long. With V trimmed by 7 bases and J by 1 base, 10 bases remained unmatched. Germline V gives CDR1 SGHAT, CDR2 FQNNGV.

The gene calls are TRBV28 and TRBJ2-5, with D hard to call. Trimming left V 0 bases short and J 5 bases short, with 13 bases between. Germline CDR1 is MDHEN and CDR2 is SYDVKM. The CDR3 is made up of 15 amino acids. CDR3 DNA sequence: TGTGCCAGCAGTTTATGGGAAACGGGTTACGAGACCCAGTACTTC. It translates to CASSLWETGYETQYF.

This chain uses TRBV4-1 with TRBJ2-7; TRBD1 matches 7 bases. Germline values: CDR1 MGHRA, CDR2 YSYEKL. V shed 0 bases, J shed 4 bases, and the junction held 12 bases outside the gene matches. This CDR3 is built from 17 residues. As DNA, the CDR3 is TGCGCCAGCAGCCAAGATTGGGATGACAGGGTGGAGTACGAGCAGTACTTC. Translated, it gives CASSQDWDDRVEYEQYF.

This clone was picked up one time. The rearrangement links TRBV11-3 to TRBJ2-2; tentatively, D is TRBD2 (5 bases). V was shortened by 1 base and J by 5 bases, with 11 bases between the two germline ends. The CDR3 sequence is 15 residues long. Looked up from germline, CDR1 is SGHNT and CDR2 is YENEEA. The DNA for the CDR3 is TGTGCCAGCAGCTTAGTGAGGGTTGGGACCGGGGAGCTGTTTTTT. It yields the protein CASSLVRVGTGELFF.

The rearrangement joins TRBV6-2 or TRBV6-3 to TRBJ2-3; D gene uncertain. With 6 bases removed from V and 0 bases from J, the gap between germline ends came to 10 bases. There are 14 residues in the CDR3. CDR1 and CDR2 from the germline V gene are MNHEY and SVGEGT. The CDR3 loop is CASSPTTSTDTQYF. CDR3 nucleotide sequence: TGTGCCAGCAGCCCCACGACTAGCACAGATACGCAGTATTTT.

The rearrangement links TRBV11-3 to TRBJ2-3; TRBD1 matches at 11 bases. The V gene end was trimmed by 0 bases and the J gene end by 4 bases; junction bases not matched to a gene: 9. The CDR3 is 18 residues long. Per the germline V gene, CDR1 is SGHNT and CDR2 is YENEEA. The CDR3 DNA follows: TGTGCCAGCAGCTTAGAGTTCGGACAGGGGGCGCGGGCAGATACGCAGTATTTT. It specifies CASSLEFGQGARADTQYF.